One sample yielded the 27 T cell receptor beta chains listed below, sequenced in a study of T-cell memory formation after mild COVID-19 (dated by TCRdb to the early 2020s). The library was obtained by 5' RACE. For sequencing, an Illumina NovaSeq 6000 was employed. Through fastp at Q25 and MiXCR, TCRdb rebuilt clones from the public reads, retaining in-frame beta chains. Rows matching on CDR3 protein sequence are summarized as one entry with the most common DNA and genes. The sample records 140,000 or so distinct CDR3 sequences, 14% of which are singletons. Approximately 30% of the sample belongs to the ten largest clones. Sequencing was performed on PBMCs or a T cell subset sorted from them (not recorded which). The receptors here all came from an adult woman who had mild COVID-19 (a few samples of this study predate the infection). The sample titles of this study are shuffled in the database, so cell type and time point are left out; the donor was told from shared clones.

For the CDR3, the DNA is TGTGCCAGCACCACCCATCGACGGTTCACAGATACGCAGTATTTT. It yields the protein CASTTHRRFTDTQYF. This chain uses TRBV6-6 with TRBJ2-3; no reliable D call. Trimming stripped 7 bases from V and 2 bases from J, with 16 bases between. This CDR3 region has 15 residues. Germline V gene lookup returns CDR1 MNHNY and CDR2 SVGAGI (reference sequence).

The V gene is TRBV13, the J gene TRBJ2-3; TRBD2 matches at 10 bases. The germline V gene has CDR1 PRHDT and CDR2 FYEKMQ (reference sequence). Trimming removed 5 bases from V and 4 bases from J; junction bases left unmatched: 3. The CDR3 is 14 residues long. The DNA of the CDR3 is TGTGCCAGCAGCGTGGGACTAGCGCCAGATACGCAGTATTTT. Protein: CASSVGLAPDTQYF.

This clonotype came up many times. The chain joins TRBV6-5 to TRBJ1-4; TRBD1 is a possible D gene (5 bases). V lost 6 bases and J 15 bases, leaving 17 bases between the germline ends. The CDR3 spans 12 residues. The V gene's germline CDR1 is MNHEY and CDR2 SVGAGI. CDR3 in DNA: TGTGCCAGCAGCCCAGGGAGGGGTCGGGTGTTTTTT. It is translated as CASSPGRGRVFF.

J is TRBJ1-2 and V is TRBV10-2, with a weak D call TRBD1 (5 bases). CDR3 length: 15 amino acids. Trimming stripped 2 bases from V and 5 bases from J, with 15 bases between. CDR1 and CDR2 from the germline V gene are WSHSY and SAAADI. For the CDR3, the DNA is TGCGCCAGCAGTGAGGTGGGACTCGGTGTTTATGGCTACACCTTC. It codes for CASSEVGLGVYGYTF.

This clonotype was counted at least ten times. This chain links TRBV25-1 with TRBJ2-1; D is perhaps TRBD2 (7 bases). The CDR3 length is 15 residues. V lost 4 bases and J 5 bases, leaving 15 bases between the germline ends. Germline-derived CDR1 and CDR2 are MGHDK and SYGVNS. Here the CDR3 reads CASSVRGAENNEQFF. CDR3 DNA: TGTGCCAGCAGTGTACGGGGGGCCGAGAACAATGAGCAGTTCTTC.

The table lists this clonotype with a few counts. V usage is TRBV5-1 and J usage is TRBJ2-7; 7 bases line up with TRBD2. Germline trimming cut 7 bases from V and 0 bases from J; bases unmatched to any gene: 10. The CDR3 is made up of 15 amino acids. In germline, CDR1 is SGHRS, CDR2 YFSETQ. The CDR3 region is CASRHGRESSYEQYF. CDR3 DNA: TGCGCCAGCCGTCATGGGCGGGAGAGCTCCTACGAGCAGTACTTC.

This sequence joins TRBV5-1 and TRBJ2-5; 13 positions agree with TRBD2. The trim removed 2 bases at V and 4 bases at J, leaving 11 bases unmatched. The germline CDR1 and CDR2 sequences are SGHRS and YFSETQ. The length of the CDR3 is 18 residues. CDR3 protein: CASSLLTGLAGVLETQYF. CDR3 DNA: TGCGCCAGCAGCTTACTCACCGGACTAGCGGGGGTCCTAGAGACCCAGTACTTC.

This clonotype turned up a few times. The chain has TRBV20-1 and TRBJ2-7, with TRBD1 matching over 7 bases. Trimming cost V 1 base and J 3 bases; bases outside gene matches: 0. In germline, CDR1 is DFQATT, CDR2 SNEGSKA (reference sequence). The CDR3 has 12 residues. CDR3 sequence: CSARAGGYEQYF. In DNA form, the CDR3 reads TGCAGTGCTAGAGCAGGGGGCTACGAGCAGTACTTC.

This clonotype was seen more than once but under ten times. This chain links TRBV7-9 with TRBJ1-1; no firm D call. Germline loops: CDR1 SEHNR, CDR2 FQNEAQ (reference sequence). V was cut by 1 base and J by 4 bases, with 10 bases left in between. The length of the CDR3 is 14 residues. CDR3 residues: CASSLEVSFTEAFF. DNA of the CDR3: TGTGCCAGCAGCTTAGAAGTATCGTTCACTGAAGCTTTCTTT.

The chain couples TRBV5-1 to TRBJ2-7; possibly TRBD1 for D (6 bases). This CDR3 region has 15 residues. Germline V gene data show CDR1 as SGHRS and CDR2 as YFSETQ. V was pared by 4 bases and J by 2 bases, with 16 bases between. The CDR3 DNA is TGCGCCAGCAGCCCGCAACAAGGGGGTCCCTACGAGCAGTACTTC. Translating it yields CASSPQQGGPYEQYF.

CDR3 sequence reads: CASSLDTQETQYF. CDR3 sequence (DNA): TGTGCCAGCAGTCTAGACACGCAAGAGACCCAGTACTTC. V is TRBV12-3 or TRBV12-4 and J is TRBJ2-5; D unresolved. V lost 5 bases and J lost 2, with 9 bases in between. The CDR3 consists of 13 residues.

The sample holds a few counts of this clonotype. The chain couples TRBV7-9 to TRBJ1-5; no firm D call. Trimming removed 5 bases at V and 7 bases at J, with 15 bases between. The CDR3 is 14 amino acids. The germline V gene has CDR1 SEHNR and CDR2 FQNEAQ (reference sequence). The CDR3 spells CASSPALVGQPQHF. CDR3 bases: TGTGCCAGCAGCCCCGCGTTGGTGGGGCAGCCCCAGCATTTT.

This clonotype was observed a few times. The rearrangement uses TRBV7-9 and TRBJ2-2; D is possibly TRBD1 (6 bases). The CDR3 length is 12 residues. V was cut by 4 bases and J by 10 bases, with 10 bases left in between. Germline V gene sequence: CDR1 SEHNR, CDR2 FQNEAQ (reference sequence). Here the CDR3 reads CASSSGVAELFF. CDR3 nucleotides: TGTGCCAGCAGCTCAGGGGTGGCGGAGCTGTTTTTT.

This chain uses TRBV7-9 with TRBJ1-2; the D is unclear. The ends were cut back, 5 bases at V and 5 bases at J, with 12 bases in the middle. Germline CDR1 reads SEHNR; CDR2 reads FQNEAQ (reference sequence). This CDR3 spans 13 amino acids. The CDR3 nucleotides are TGTGCCAGCAGCCCCTCTACAGCATATGGCTACACCTTC. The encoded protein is CASSPSTAYGYTF.

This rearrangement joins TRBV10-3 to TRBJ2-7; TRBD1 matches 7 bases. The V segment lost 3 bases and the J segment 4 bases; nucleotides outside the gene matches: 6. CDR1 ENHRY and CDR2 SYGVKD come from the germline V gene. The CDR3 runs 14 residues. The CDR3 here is CAISDRGRRYEQYF. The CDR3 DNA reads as TGTGCCATCAGTGATAGGGGGCGCAGGTACGAGCAGTACTTC.

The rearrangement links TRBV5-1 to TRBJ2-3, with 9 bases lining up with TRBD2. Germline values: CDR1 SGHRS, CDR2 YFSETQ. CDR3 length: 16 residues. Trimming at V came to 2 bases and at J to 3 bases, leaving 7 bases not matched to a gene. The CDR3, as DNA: TGCGCCAGCAGCTTAGCGGGGGGTTCGGGAACAGATACGCAGTATTTT. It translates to CASSLAGGSGTDTQYF.

As DNA, the CDR3 is TGTGCTAGTGGTTTGGTATTGGGGATGAACACTGAAGCTTTCTTT. This translates into CASGLVLGMNTEAFF. The rearrangement links TRBV12-5 to TRBJ1-1; D gene uncertain. The germline V gene encodes CDR1 LGHNT and CDR2 FRNRAP. Trimming removed 0 bases at V and 0 bases at J, with 8 bases between. The length of the CDR3 is 15 residues.

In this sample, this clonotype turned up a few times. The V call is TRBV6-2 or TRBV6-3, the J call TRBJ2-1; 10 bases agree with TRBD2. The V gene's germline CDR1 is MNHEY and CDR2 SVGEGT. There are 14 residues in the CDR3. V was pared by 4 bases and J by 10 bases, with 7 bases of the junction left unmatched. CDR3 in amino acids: CASSSLSTSGEQFF. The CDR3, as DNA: TGTGCCAGCAGTTCGCTATCGACTAGCGGGGAGCAGTTCTTC.

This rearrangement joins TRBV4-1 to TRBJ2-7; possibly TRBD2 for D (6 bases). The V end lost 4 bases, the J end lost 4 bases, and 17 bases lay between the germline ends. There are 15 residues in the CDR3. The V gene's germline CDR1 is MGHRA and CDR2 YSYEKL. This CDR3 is CASSLNGDAGYEQYF. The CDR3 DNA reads TGCGCCAGCAGCCTCAATGGGGACGCGGGATACGAGCAGTACTTC.

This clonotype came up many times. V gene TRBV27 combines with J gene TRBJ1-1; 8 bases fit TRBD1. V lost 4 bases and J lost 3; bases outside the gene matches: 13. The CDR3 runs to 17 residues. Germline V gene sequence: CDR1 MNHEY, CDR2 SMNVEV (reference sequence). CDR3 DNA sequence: TGTGCCAGCAGTTCCACAGGGGGTTCTCTTTTGGACACTGAAGCTTTCTTT. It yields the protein CASSSTGGSLLDTEAFF.

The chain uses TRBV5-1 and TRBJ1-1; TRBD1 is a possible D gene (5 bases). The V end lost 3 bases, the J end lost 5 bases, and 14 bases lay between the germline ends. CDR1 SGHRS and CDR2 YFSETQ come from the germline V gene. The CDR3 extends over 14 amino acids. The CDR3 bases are TGCGCCAGCAGCTGGTGGGGCATTAAGACTGAAGCTTTCTTT. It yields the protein CASSWWGIKTEAFF.

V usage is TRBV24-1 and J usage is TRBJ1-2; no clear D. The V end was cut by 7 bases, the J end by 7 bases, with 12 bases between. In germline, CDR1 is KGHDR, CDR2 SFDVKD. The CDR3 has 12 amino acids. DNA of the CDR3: TGTGCCACCAGACGCGCGGAGGGTGGCTACACCTTC. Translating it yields CATRRAEGGYTF.

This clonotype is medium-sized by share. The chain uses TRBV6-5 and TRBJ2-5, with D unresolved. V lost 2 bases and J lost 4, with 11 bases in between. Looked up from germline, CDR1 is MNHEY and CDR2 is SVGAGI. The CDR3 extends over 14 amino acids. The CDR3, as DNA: TGTGCCAGCAGTTACCACTTGGGTTTAGAGACCCAGTACTTC. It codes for CASSYHLGLETQYF.

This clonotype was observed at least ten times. The CDR3 sequence is CASSPWTGFEAFF. CDR3 nucleotide sequence: TGTGCCAGCAGCCCTTGGACAGGGTTCGAAGCTTTCTTT. The chain employs TRBV5-6 and TRBJ1-1; 8 positions match TRBD1. The germline V gene encodes CDR1 SGHDT and CDR2 YYEEEE. CDR3 length: 13 amino acids. The V segment lost 4 bases and the J segment 8 bases; nucleotides outside the gene matches: 7.

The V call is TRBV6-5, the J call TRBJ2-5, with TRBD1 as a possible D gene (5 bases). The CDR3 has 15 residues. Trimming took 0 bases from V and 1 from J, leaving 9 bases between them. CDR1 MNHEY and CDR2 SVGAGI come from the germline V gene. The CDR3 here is CASSYSTQGQETQYF. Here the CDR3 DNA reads TGTGCCAGCAGTTACTCCACCCAGGGCCAAGAGACCCAGTACTTC.

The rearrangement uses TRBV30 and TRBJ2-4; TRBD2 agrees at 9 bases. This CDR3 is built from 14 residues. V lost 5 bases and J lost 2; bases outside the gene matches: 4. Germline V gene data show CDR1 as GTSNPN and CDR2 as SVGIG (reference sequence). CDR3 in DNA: TGTGCCTGGCAGCGGGGGGATACCAAAAACATTCAGTACTTC. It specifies CAWQRGDTKNIQYF.

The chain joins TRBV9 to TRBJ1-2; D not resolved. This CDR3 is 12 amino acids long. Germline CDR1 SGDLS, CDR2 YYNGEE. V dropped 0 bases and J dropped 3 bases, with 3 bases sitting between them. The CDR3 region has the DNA TGTGCCAGCAGCGTAGGAGACTATGGCTACACCTTC. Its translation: CASSVGDYGYTF.